The clone carrying this T cell receptor beta chain has a count of ten or more. Its cognate antigen is unknown. V was trimmed by 3 bases and J by 7 bases, leaving 16 bases between them. Germline CDR1 and CDR2: SGHRS and YFSETQ. The CDR3 loop spans 14 amino acids. This sample was included in a study of T cell repertoires in cytomegalovirus infection. Study context: TCR beta signatures that were public indicated CMV infection and matching HLA type.

TCRdb passed the reads through MiXCR, listing each CDR3 protein once. The sample consists of about 220,000 distinct CDR3 sequences, approximately 40% of them appearing once. Study-level points and caveats: Ex vivo responses were dominated by HLA-C-restricted CMV-specific TCR beta clonotypes. Totalled public TCR beta family frequency picked out people who carried CMV plus the relevant HLA.

V and J are TRBV5-1 and TRBJ1-2; no clear D. The specimen comprised CD8+ T cells from cultured PBMCs, sampled from culture after CMV antigen stimulation. The TCR originated in a human donor in good health (CMV status not recorded). Some clones in this sample may be carry-over from other donors' samples. The CDR3 region is CASSYSTSPGGYTF. In DNA form, the CDR3 reads TGCGCCAGCAGCTACTCCACAAGTCCGGGTGGCTACACCTTC.